This TCR beta chain came from a study of regulatory T cells in long-lasting Graves disease. Building of the TCR beta libraries involved iRepertoire HTBI primers and Arm-PCR of CDR3 regions. TCRdb called the multiplex PCR reads again in MiXCR, with one record for every CDR3 protein. The repertoire holds under 500,000 distinct CDR3 sequences, with 16% as singletons. In this sample, this clonotype turned up many times. Germline V gene sequence: CDR1 LGHDT, CDR2 YNNKEL (reference sequence). There are 15 residues in the CDR3. V lost 1 base and J 5 bases, leaving 15 bases between the germline ends. As for time point: newly diagnosed GD, antithyroid drugs for less than 3 months. There was RNA extracted from PBMCs, and the TCR library was made from it. In addition, the sample was reused for a study of T cells in Graves' hyperthyroidism and ophthalmopathy. That work states: Diagnosing involved the use of clinical symptoms, serum thyroxine and TRAb, thyroid ultrasound and orbital computed tomography. Using the HTBI primer set, a first-round RT-PCR was run on the TCR CDR3.

This sequence was found in a woman aged 30 to 39 with Graves disease. The V and J genes are TRBV3-1 and TRBJ2-7, with D perhaps TRBD1 (5 bases). Material: peripheral blood mononuclear cells (PBMCs), obtained at new diagnosis, from a patient treated with antithyroid drugs. The CDR3 nucleotides are TGTGCCAGCAGCCAAGGTCAGGGAACCCTCCACGAGCAGTACTTC. Translated: CASSQGQGTLHEQYF.